Listed below are T cell receptor beta chains from one sample, sequenced in a study of cytomegalovirus exposure and HLA in healthy donors. Libraries were prepared by immunoSEQ multiplex PCR; TCRdb keeps only in-frame clonotypes and omits some of them. The sample has over 85,000 clones, around 83% seen once. The sample consisted of PBMCs. The source of these receptors is a woman aged 55-70 years in good health and CMV-seropositive. CDR3s include the opening cysteine and the closing phenylalanine or tryptophan. A D gene is named only where the DNA matches it firmly. The size entry is marked missing in some rows and otherwise reads once, few, many or a size class.

clone_size	d_call	j_call	v_call	cdr3_nt	cdr3_aa
.	.	TRBJ2-5	TRBV7-9	TGTGCCAGCAGCTTAGACGTTAGCCAGTACTTC	CASSLDVSQYF
.	.	TRBJ2-7	TRBV5-1	TGCGCCAGCAGCTTGGACTCTGCATCCTACGAGCAGTACTTC	CASSLDSASYEQYF
.	.	TRBJ2-3	TRBV7-9	TGTGCCAGCAGCTTAGTTTCAGCGACAGATACGCAGTATTTT	CASSLVSATDTQYF
.	TRBD1	TRBJ2-7	TRBV13	TGTGCCAGCAGCCAAGAGGGACAGGGAGGGTACGAGCAGTACTTC	CASSQEGQGGYEQYF
few	TRBD2	TRBJ2-3	TRBV7-6	TGTGCCAGCAGCTCGGCCGGACTAGCGGTTACAGATACGCAGTATTTT	CASSSAGLAVTDTQYF
.	TRBD1	TRBJ1-1	TRBV9	TGTGCCAGCACGACAGGGGGTTACATGAACACTGAAGCTTTCTTT	CASTTGGYMNTEAFF
.	TRBD2	TRBJ2-3	TRBV7-7	TGTGCCAGCAGCCGCGGGACTAGCGGGAGTGATACGCAGTATTTT	CASSRGTSGSDTQYF
.	TRBD2	TRBJ2-5	TRBV5-1	TGCGCCAGCAGCTTGGCCGGGACTAGCGGGAGTGTGGAGACCCAGTACTTC	CASSLAGTSGSVETQYF
.	.	TRBJ1-2	TRBV29-1	TGCAGCGTGTTCGGGGAGAGACATGGCTACACCTTC	CSVFGERHGYTF
.	TRBD2	TRBJ2-5	TRBV5-1	TGCGCCAGCAGCTGGAGGCGGCACGGGGGGTCTCCCCCGATCCAAGAGACCCAGTACTTC	CASSWRRHGGSPPIQETQYF
.	.	TRBJ2-7	TRBV7-6	TGTGCCAGCAGCGCCATTCGCGGATCCGAGCAGTACTTC	CASSAIRGSEQYF
once	.	TRBJ2-7	TRBV27	TGTGCCAGCAGTTTATTTTTGTCCTACGGGCAGTACTTC	CASSLFLSYGQYF
.	.	TRBJ2-1	TRBV11-2	TGTGCCAGCAGCTCACCCGTACAATCAAGCTCCTACAATGAGCAGTTCTTC	CASSSPVQSSSYNEQFF
few	TRBD2	TRBJ2-7	TRBV10-3	TGTGCCATCAGTGAGTCAGGGACTAGCGAGTACTTC	CAISESGTSEYF
.	.	TRBJ2-2	TRBV5-1	TGCGCCAGCAGTGAGGGTACTCCCGGGGAGCTGTTTTTT	CASSEGTPGELFF
.	TRBD2	TRBJ2-7	TRBV5-6	TGTGCCAGCAGCTTTGGACTAGCGGGGGTCGTATCCTACGAGCAGTACTTC	CASSFGLAGVVSYEQYF
.	TRBD1	TRBJ1-5	TRBV19	TGTGCCAGTAGTGCCGGGACAGTCGGTGTTCAGCCCCAGCATTTT	CASSAGTVGVQPQHF
.	.	TRBJ1-5	TRBV2	TGTGCCAGCAGTGAAGTGGGAGAATCTCAGCCCCAGCATTTT	CASSEVGESQPQHF
.	.	TRBJ2-7	TRBV7-6	TGTGCCAGCAGCGCCCCGGGCGAGCAGTACTTC	CASSAPGEQYF
.	.	TRBJ1-1	TRBV29-1	TGCAGCGGGGGACATCTGAACACTGAAGCTTTCTTT	CSGGHLNTEAFF